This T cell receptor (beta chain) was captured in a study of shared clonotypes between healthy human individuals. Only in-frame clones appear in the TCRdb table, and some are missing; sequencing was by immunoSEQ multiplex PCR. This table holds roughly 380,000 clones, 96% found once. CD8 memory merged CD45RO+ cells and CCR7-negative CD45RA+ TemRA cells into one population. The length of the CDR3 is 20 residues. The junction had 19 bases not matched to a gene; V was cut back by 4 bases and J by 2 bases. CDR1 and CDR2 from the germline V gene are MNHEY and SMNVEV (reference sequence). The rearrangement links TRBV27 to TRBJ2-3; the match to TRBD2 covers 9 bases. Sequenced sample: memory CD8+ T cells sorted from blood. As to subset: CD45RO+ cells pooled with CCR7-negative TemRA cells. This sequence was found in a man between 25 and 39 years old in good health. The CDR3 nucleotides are TGTGCCAGCAGTTATGGGGATAGCGGGAGTCGATCTTACAACACAGATACGCAGTATTTT. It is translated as CASSYGDSGSRSYNTDTQYF.